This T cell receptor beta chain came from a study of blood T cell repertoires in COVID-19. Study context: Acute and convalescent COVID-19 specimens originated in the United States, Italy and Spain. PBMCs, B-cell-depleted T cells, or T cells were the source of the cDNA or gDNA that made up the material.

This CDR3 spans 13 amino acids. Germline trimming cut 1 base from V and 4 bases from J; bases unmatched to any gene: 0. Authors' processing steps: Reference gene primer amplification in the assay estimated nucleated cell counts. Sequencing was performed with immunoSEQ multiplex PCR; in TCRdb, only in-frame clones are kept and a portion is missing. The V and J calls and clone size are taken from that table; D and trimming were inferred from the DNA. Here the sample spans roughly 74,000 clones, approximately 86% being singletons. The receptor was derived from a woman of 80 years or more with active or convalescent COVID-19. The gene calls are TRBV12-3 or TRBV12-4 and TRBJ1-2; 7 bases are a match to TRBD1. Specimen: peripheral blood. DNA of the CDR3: TGTGCCAGCAGTTTAGGGACAGGCTATGGCTACACCTTC. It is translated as CASSLGTGYGYTF.